What follows describes a single T cell receptor beta chain. The data stem from a study of blood T cell repertoires in COVID-19. Study at large: Acute and convalescent COVID-19 specimens originated in the United States, Italy and Spain. Sources were T cells, B-cell-depleted T cells, or PBMCs; the material itself was cDNA or gDNA.

Individuals aged roughly 18 to 90 years were recruited from 24 US areas. Participant-reported clinical history was the basis for cohort assignment. Clones were sequenced by immunoSEQ multiplex PCR, and TCRdb holds only the in-frame ones, with some missing. This table has roughly 140,000 clones, approximately 79% appearing once. The source of this sequence is a man aged 50 or older who had recovered from COVID-19. Sequencing input: PBMCs or T cells enriched from blood (not recorded which).

CDR3 nucleotide sequence: TGTGCCAGCAGTATAACAGTAAATCCCCTCCACTTT. Protein sequence: CASSITVNPLHF. The chain is built from TRBV28 and TRBJ1-6; D is unclear. CDR3 length: 12 amino acids. V lost 5 bases to trimming and J lost 13 bases, with 12 bases between them. Looked up from germline, CDR1 is MDHEN and CDR2 is SYDVKM.